One and the same sample provided the 3 T cell receptor beta chains below, sequenced in a study of blood T cell repertoires in COVID-19. Method: immunoSEQ multiplex PCR; TCRdb's copy keeps in-frame clones and lacks some. Counted here are 210,000 or so clones, 70% to 90% occurring once; the ten biggest clones make up more than 10%. Source material: peripheral blood. These receptors were taken from a woman aged 18-30 years who had recovered from COVID-19.

The chain carries TRBV5-6 and TRBJ2-7; the match to TRBD1 covers 7 bases. V lost 3 bases, J lost 7 bases, and 10 bases stayed unmatched. The germline V gene encodes CDR1 SGHDT and CDR2 YYEEEE. The CDR3 is made up of 14 amino acids. In nucleotides, the CDR3 is TGTGCCAGCAGCTCCGGGACAGCGAATTGGGAGCAGTACTTC. This codes for CASSSGTANWEQYF.

This chain connects TRBV11-2 to TRBJ2-1; D may be TRBD2 (6 bases). CDR1 is SGHAT, CDR2 FQNNGV, per germline. Trimming took off 1 base at V and 9 bases at J, with 13 bases between the two ends. The CDR3 is 14 amino acids. The CDR3: CASSLAGVGVEQFF. Written as DNA, the CDR3 is TGTGCCAGCAGCTTAGCGGGAGTGGGGGTTGAGCAGTTCTTC.

This sequence joins TRBV7-2 and TRBJ1-3, with 8 nucleotides matching TRBD1. This CDR3 comprises 14 residues. The trim removed 5 bases at V and 3 bases at J, leaving 3 bases unmatched. Germline-derived CDR1 and CDR2 are SGHTA and FQGNSA. The CDR3 protein is CASSPTGVGNTIYF. The CDR3 bases are TGTGCCAGCAGCCCGACAGGGGTTGGAAACACCATATATTTT.